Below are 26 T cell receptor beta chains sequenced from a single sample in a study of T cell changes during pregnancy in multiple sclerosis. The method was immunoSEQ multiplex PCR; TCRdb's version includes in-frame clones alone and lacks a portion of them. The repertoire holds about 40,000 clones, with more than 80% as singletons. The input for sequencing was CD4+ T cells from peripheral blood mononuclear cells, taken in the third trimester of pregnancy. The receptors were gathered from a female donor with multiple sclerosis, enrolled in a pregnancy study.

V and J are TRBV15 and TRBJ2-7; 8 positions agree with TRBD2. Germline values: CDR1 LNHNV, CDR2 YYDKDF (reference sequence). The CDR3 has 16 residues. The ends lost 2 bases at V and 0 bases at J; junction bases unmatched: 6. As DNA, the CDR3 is TGTGCCACCAGCAGATTTAGCGGGGTCAGCTCCTACGAGCAGTACTTC. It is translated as CATSRFSGVSSYEQYF.

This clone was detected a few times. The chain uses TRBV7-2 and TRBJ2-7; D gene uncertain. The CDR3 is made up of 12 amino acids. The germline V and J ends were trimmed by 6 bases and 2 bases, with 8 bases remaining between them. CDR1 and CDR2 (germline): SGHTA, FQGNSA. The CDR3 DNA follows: TGTGCCAGCAGTCGTCGTACCTACGAGCAGTACTTC. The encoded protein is CASSRRTYEQYF.

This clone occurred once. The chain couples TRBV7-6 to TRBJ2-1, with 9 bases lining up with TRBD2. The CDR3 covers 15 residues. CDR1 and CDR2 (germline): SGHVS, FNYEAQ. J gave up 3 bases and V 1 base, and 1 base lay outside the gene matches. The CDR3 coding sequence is TGTGCCAGCAGCTTAGTTAGCGGGAGCTACAATGAGCAGTTCTTC. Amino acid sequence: CASSLVSGSYNEQFF.

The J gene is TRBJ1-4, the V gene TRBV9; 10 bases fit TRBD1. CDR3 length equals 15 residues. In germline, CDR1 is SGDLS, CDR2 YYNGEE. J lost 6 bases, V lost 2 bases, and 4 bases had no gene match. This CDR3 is CASSVTGGGYEKLFF. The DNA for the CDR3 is TGTGCCAGCAGCGTGACAGGGGGCGGTTATGAAAAACTGTTTTTT. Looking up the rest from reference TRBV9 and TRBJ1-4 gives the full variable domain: DSGVTQTPKHLITATGQRVTLRCSPRSGDLSVYWYQQSLDQGLQFLIQYYNGEERAKGNILERFSAQQFPDLHSELNLSSLELGDSALYFCASSVTGGGYEKLFFGSGTQLSVL.

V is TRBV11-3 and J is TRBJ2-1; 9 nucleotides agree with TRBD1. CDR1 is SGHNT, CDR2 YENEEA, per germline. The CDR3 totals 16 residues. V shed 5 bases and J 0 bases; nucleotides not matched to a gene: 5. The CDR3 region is CASSPGQGSSYNEQFF. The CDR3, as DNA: TGTGCCAGCAGCCCAGGACAGGGGAGCTCCTACAATGAGCAGTTCTTC.

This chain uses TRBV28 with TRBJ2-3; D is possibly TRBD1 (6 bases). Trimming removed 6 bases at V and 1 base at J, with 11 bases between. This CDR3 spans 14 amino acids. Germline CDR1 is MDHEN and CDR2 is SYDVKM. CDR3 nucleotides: TGTGCCAGCAGGAGGGGGATTGGCACAGATACGCAGTATTTT. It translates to CASRRGIGTDTQYF.

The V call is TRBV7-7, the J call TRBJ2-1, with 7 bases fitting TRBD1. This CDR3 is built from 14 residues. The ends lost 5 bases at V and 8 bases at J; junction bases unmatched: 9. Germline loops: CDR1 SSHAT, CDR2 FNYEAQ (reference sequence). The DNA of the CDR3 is TGTGCCAGCAGCCTCAGGGGGTCCTTAGATGAGCAGTTCTTC. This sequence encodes CASSLRGSLDEQFF.

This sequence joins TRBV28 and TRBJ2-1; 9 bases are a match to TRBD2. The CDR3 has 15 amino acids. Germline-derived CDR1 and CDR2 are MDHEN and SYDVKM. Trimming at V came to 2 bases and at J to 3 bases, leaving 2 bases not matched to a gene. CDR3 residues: CASSLPTSGYNEQFF. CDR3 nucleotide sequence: TGTGCCAGCAGTTTACCGACTAGCGGCTACAATGAGCAGTTCTTC.

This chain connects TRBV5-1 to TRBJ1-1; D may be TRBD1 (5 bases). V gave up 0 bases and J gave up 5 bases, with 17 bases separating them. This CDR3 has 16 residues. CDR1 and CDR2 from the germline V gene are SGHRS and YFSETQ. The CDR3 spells CASSLGYRPLVTEAFF. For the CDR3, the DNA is TGCGCCAGCAGCTTGGGATACAGGCCCCTTGTAACTGAAGCTTTCTTT.

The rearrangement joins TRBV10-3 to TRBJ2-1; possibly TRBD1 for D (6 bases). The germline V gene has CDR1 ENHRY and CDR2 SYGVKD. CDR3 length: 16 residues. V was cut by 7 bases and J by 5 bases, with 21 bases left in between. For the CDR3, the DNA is TGTGCCATCAAAGAGGGCGTGAACAGGGCTAACAATGAGCAGTTCTTC. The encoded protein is CAIKEGVNRANNEQFF.

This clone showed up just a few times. The CDR3 here is CASSLQSGTDTQYF. CDR3 bases: TGTGCCAGCAGTTTACAGTCCGGCACAGATACGCAGTATTTT. The rearrangement links TRBV27 to TRBJ2-3; D is uncertain. Germline assignment: CDR1 MNHEY and CDR2 SMNVEV (reference sequence). The CDR3 contains 14 residues. The V end was cut by 2 bases, the J end by 1 base, with 7 bases between.

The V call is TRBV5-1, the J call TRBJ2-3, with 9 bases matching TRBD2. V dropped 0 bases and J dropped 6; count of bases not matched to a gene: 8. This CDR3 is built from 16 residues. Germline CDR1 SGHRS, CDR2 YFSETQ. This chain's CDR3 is CASSLAASGKGDTQYF. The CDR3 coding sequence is TGCGCCAGCAGCTTGGCGGCTAGCGGGAAAGGGGATACGCAGTATTTT.

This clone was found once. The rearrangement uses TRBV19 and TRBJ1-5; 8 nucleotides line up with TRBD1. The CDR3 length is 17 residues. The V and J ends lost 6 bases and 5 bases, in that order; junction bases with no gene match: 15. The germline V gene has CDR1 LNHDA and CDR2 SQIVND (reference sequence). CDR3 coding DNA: TGTGCCAGTAGGGATATGTACAGGGGGAGTTTGTATCAGCCCCAGCATTTT. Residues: CASRDMYRGSLYQPQHF.

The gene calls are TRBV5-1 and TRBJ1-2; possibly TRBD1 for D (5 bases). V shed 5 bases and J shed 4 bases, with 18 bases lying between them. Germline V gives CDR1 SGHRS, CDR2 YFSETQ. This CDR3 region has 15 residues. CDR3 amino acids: CASSTGDRPFYGYTF. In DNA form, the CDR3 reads TGCGCCAGCAGTACGGGGGACCGACCCTTCTATGGCTACACCTTC.

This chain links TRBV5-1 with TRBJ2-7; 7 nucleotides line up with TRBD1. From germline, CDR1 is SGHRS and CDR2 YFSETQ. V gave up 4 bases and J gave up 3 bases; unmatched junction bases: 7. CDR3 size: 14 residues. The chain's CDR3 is CASSQNRGFYEQYF. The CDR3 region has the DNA TGCGCCAGCAGCCAAAACAGGGGTTTCTACGAGCAGTACTTC. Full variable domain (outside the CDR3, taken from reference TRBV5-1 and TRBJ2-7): KAGVTQTPRYLIKTRGQQVTLSCSPISGHRSVSWYQQTPGQGLQFLFEYFSETQRNKGNFPGRFSGRQFSNSRSEMNVSTLELGDSALYLCASSQNRGFYEQYFGPGTRLTVT.

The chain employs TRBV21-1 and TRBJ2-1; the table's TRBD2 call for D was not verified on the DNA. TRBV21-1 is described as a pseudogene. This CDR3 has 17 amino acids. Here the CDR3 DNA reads TGTGCCAGCCCTCCGGGGGGGGAGCTGGGATCCTACAATGAGCAGTTCTTC. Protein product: CASPPGGELGSYNEQFF.

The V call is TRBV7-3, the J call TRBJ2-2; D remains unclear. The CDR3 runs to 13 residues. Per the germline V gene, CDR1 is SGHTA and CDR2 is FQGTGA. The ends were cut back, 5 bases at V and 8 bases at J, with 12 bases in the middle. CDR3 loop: CASSRYGDGELFF. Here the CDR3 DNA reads TGTGCCAGCAGCCGTTACGGAGATGGGGAGCTGTTTTTT.

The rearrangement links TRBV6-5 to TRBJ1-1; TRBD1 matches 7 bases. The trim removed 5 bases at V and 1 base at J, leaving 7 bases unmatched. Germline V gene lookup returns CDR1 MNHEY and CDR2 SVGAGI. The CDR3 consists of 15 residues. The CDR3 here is CASSPPTGQNTEAFF. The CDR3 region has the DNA TGTGCCAGCAGTCCACCGACAGGGCAGAACACTGAAGCTTTCTTT.

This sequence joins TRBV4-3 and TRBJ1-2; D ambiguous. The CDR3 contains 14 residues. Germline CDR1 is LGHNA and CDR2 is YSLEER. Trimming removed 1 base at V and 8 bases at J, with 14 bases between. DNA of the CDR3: TGCGCCAGCAGCCAAGGTCCTCTAGCGAAGGGCTACACCTTC. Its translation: CASSQGPLAKGYTF.

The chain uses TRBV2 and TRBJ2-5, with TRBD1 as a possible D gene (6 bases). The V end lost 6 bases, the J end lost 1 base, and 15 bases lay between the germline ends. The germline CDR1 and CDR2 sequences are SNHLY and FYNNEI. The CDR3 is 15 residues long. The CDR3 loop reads CASRAATGTQETQYF. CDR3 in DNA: TGTGCCAGCAGAGCGGCGACAGGTACCCAAGAGACCCAGTACTTC.

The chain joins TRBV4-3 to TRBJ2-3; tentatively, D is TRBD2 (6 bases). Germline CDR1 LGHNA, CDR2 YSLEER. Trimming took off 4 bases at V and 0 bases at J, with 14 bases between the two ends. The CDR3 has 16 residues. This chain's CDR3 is CASSRLGLPSTDTQYF. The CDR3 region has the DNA TGCGCCAGCAGCCGACTTGGACTACCGAGCACAGATACGCAGTATTTT.

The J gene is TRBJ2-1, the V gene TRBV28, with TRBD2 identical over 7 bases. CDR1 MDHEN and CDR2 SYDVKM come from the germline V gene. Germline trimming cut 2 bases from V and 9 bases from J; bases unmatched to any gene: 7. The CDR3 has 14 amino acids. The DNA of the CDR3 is TGTGCCAGCAGTTTACGCTCCTGGGGGGGTGAGCAGTTCTTC. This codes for CASSLRSWGGEQFF. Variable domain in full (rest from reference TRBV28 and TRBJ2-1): DVKVTQSSRYLVKRTGEKVFLECVQDMDHENMFWYRQDPGLGLRLIYFSYDVKMKEKGDIPEGYSVSREKKERFSLILESASTNQTSMYLCASSLRSWGGEQFFGPGTRLTVL.

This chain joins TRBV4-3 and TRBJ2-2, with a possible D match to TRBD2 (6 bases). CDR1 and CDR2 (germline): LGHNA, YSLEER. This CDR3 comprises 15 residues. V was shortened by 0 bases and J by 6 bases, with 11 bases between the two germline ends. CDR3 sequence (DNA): TGCGCCAGCAGCCAAGATTGGAGGGCGGCCGGGGAGCTGTTTTTT. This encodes CASSQDWRAAGELFF.

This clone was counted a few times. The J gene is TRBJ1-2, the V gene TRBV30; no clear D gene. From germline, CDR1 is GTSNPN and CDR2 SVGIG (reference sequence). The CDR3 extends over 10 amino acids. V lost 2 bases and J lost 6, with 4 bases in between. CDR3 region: CAWSHNGYTF. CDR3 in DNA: TGTGCCTGGAGTCACAATGGCTACACCTTC.

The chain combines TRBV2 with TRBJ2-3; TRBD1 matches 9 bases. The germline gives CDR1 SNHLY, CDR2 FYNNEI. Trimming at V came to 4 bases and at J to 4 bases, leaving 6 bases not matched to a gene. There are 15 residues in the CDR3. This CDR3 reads CASSASGTGPDTQYF. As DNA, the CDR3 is TGTGCCAGCAGTGCCTCGGGGACAGGGCCAGATACGCAGTATTTT.

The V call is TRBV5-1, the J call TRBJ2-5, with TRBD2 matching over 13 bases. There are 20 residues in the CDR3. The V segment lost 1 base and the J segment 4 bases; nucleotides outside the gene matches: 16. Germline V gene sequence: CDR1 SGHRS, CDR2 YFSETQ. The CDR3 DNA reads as TGCGCCAGCAGCTTGTTGCCAGTGGTAGGACTAGCGGGAGAGGGAGAGACCCAGTACTTC. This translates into CASSLLPVVGLAGEGETQYF.